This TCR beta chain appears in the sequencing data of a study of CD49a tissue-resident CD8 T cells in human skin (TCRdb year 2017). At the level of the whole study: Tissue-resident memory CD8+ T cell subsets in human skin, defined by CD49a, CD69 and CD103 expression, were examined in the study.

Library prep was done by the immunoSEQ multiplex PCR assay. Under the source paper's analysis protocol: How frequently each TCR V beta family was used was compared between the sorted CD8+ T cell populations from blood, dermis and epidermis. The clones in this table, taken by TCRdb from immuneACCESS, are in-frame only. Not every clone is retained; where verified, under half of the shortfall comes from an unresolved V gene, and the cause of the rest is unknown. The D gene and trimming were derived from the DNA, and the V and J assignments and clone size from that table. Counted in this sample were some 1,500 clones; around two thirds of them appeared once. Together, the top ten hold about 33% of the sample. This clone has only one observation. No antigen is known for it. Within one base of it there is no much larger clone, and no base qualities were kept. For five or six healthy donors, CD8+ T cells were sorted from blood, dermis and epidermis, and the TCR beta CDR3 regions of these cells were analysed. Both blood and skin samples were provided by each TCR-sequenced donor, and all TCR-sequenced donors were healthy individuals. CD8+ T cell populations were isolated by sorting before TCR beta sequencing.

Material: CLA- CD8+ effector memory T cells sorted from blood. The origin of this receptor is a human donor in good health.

The nucleotide sequence is TGTGCCAGCAGTGAAACGGGGGGCGCGAGCTACGAGCAGTACTTC. This encodes CASSETGGASYEQYF. The receptor chain draws on TRBV6-1 and TRBJ2-5; TRBD2 could be the D gene, as 7 bases match. Gene TRBJ2-7 matches the end of the DNA better, so the J call may be wrong. The germline V gene encodes CDR1 MNHNS and CDR2 SASEGT. The CDR3 has 15 amino acids, counting the end cysteine and phenylalanine. The DNA shown is the 45-base CDR3, in frame from base 1.